The 23 T cell receptor beta chains listed next were all sequenced from one sample in a study of T-cell reconstitution after alpha-beta-depleted transplantation in children. Molecular barcoding with unique molecular identifiers was used for the TCRbeta library. TCRdb reanalysed the PCR reads using MiXCR and keeps one entry per CDR3 protein. The sample holds about 640,000 distinct CDR3 sequences; roughly 15% are singletons and the top ten take 1.1%. The source material was PBMCs from the stem cell graft donor, sampled from the stem cell graft. The source of these receptors is a human donor who donated a stem cell graft to a child with acute myeloid leukemia.

This clonotype was seen a handful of times. J is TRBJ1-1 and V is TRBV12-3 or TRBV12-4; D is uncertain. The CDR3 consists of 17 residues. Trimming left V 2 bases short and J 1 base short, with 17 bases between. CDR3 protein: CASSLRRARPGNTEAFF. In nucleotides, the CDR3 is TGTGCCAGCAGTTTAAGGCGGGCTCGTCCGGGGAACACTGAAGCTTTCTTT.

This clonotype was counted at least ten times. This chain uses TRBV6-1 with TRBJ2-1, with 12 bases identical to TRBD2. The V and J ends lost 7 bases and 7 bases, in that order; junction bases with no gene match: 14. The CDR3 length is 17 residues. Germline lookup yields CDR1 MNHNS and CDR2 SASEGT. CDR3 loop: CASIPQTSGGGLNEQFF. CDR3 DNA sequence: TGTGCCAGCATTCCCCAGACTAGCGGGGGAGGCTTGAATGAGCAGTTCTTC.

This clonotype was observed at least ten times. The gene calls are TRBV12-3 or TRBV12-4 and TRBJ1-1; D uncertain. The CDR3 has 12 amino acids. V was pared by 4 bases and J by 1 base, with 4 bases between. The CDR3 loop reads CASSSANTEAFF. DNA of the CDR3: TGTGCCAGCAGTTCTGCGAACACTGAAGCTTTCTTT.

This clonotype has just a few counts. This chain joins TRBV4-1 and TRBJ1-1; a possible D gene is TRBD1 (5 bases). Germline V gives CDR1 MGHRA, CDR2 YSYEKL. This CDR3 is built from 15 residues. V lost 3 bases to trimming and J lost 4 bases, with 15 bases between them. DNA of the CDR3: TGCGCCAGCAGCCACGTTTGGGGGACGGCCACTGAAGCTTTCTTT. Translating it yields CASSHVWGTATEAFF.

This clonotype came up many times. The rearrangement joins TRBV29-1 to TRBJ2-1; 9 bases are a match to TRBD1. V lost 6 bases to trimming and J lost 9 bases; unmatched junction nucleotides: 9. The CDR3 runs to 13 residues. The germline gives CDR1 SQVTM, CDR2 ANQGSEA. The CDR3 bases are TGCAGCGTCCGGGGGACAGGGAGTGGTGAGCAGTTCTTC. As protein: CSVRGTGSGEQFF.

Many counts were recorded for this clonotype. The chain couples TRBV20-1 to TRBJ2-5; no firm D call. The CDR3 sequence is 14 residues long. V lost 1 base to trimming and J lost 5 bases, with 14 bases between them. Germline loops: CDR1 DFQATT, CDR2 SNEGSKA (reference sequence). The CDR3 protein is CSARVPGRRETQYF. CDR3 sequence (DNA): TGCAGTGCTAGAGTGCCCGGCCGCCGGGAGACCCAGTACTTC.

This sequence joins TRBV5-6 and TRBJ1-1; D is ambiguous. This CDR3 is built from 13 residues. Trimming removed 2 bases from V and 11 bases from J, with 16 bases in between. Germline V lookup: CDR1 SGHDT, CDR2 YYEEEE. The CDR3 protein is CASSFGSPTGAFF. The CDR3 DNA is TGTGCCAGCAGCTTCGGCAGCCCCACCGGGGCTTTCTTT.

The V and J genes are TRBV5-6 and TRBJ2-7, with 9 bases that match TRBD1. Per the germline V gene, CDR1 is SGHDT and CDR2 is YYEEEE. The CDR3 loop spans 15 amino acids. The J segment lost 4 bases and the V segment lost 5 bases, leaving 10 bases of the junction unmatched. CDR3 sequence: CASREGDRVDYEQYF. For the CDR3, the DNA is TGTGCCAGCAGGGAGGGGGACAGGGTTGATTACGAGCAGTACTTC.

This clonotype has just a few counts. The V call is TRBV7-9, the J call TRBJ2-7, with 7 bases aligning to TRBD2. Germline loops: CDR1 SEHNR, CDR2 FQNEAQ (reference sequence). J lost 0 bases, V lost 3 bases, and 11 bases had no gene match. The CDR3 loop spans 17 amino acids. CDR3 nucleotide sequence: TGTGCCAGCAGCTTGTGGAAGAACCGGGACTACTCCTACGAGCAGTACTTC. Its protein product is CASSLWKNRDYSYEQYF. The variable domain in full, with the rest retrieved from reference TRBV7-9 and TRBJ2-7, is DTGVSQNPRHKITKRGQNVTFRCDPISEHNRLYWYRQTLGQGPEFLTYFQNEAQLEKSRLLSDRFSAERPKGSFSTLEIQRTEQGDSAMYLCASSLWKNRDYSYEQYFGPGTRLTVT.

This clonotype occurred many times. The V and J genes are TRBV12-3 or TRBV12-4 and TRBJ2-1; weak D call: TRBD2 (6 bases). CDR3 length equals 16 residues. V was trimmed by 5 bases and J by 9 bases, leaving 23 bases between them. CDR3 residues: CASSRSGTLNKGEQFF. The CDR3 bases are TGTGCCAGCAGTCGATCCGGGACTCTTAATAAGGGTGAGCAGTTCTTC.

This clonotype appeared many times. The chain has TRBV7-2 and TRBJ2-1, with D tentatively TRBD1 (6 bases). CDR1 is SGHTA, CDR2 FQGNSA, per germline. V was cut by 2 bases and J by 9 bases, with 8 bases left in between. The CDR3 extends over 12 amino acids. In nucleotides, the CDR3 is TGTGCCAGCAGCTTAAGGACAGCTGAGCAGTTCTTC. Translating gives CASSLRTAEQFF.

This chain links TRBV6-4 with TRBJ1-6; unclear D gene. Germline lookup yields CDR1 MRHNA and CDR2 SNTAGT. The V end lost 5 bases, the J end lost 6 bases, and 14 bases lay between the germline ends. The CDR3 consists of 15 residues. CDR3 protein: CASSPRLSSNSPLHF. The CDR3 DNA is TGTGCCAGCAGTCCCCGACTGAGCTCTAATTCACCCCTCCACTTT.

This clonotype was picked up a small number of times. The V and J genes are TRBV24-1 and TRBJ1-5; D is possibly TRBD1 (5 bases). CDR1 KGHDR and CDR2 SFDVKD come from the germline V gene. This CDR3 has 13 residues. V lost 0 bases to trimming and J lost 9 bases, with 8 bases between them. The CDR3 loop reads CATSDLTGTPQHF. Here the CDR3 DNA reads TGTGCCACCAGTGATTTGACCGGGACGCCCCAGCATTTT.

This clonotype was seen a few times. V usage is TRBV29-1 and J usage is TRBJ2-2, with D perhaps TRBD1 (5 bases). V was trimmed by 1 base and J by 0 bases, leaving 12 bases between them. CDR1 SQVTM and CDR2 ANQGSEA come from the germline V gene. The CDR3 has 16 amino acids. Here the CDR3 reads CSVEAPGKANTGELFF. For the CDR3, the DNA is TGCAGCGTTGAAGCCCCAGGGAAGGCGAACACCGGGGAGCTGTTTTTT.

This rearrangement joins TRBV29-1 to TRBJ2-1; no firm D call. Germline CDR1 reads SQVTM; CDR2 reads ANQGSEA. Trimming took 2 bases from V and 0 from J, leaving 11 bases between them. The CDR3 runs to 15 residues. The CDR3 DNA follows: TGCAGCGTTGAAAGTGAGGCCAGCTCCTACAATGAGCAGTTCTTC. Its protein product is CSVESEASSYNEQFF.

This clonotype was observed at least ten times. The V and J genes are TRBV7-2 and TRBJ1-5, with D uncertain. This CDR3 contains 15 residues. Germline CDR1 reads SGHTA; CDR2 reads FQGNSA. Trimming removed 1 base from V and 7 bases from J, with 14 bases in between. In DNA, the CDR3 is TGTGCCAGCAGCTTAGGTTTAGTTGGGGTGCAGCCCCAGCATTTT. Its protein is CASSLGLVGVQPQHF.

This clonotype has just a few counts. The CDR3: CATSRERGAGTDTQYF. CDR3 coding DNA: TGTGCCACCAGCAGAGAGCGGGGGGCAGGCACAGATACGCAGTATTTT. This chain joins TRBV15 and TRBJ2-3; 8 bases agree with TRBD2. The germline V gene has CDR1 LNHNV and CDR2 YYDKDF (reference sequence). CDR3 length: 16 amino acids. Losses at the gene ends were 0 bases for V and 1 base for J; bases not matched to a gene: 3.

This clonotype has only a few counts. The chain is built from TRBV13 and TRBJ2-7; TRBD1 is a possible D gene (6 bases). This CDR3 region has 12 residues. V gave up 3 bases and J gave up 6 bases, with 9 bases separating them. Per germline, CDR1 PRHDT and CDR2 FYEKMQ (reference sequence). The CDR3 reads CASSFPTGEQYF. The CDR3 nucleotides read TGTGCCAGCAGCTTCCCGACAGGCGAGCAGTACTTC.

In its sample, this clonotype was seen many times. V gene TRBV20-1 combines with J gene TRBJ2-7; D is unresolved. The V gene lost 0 bases and the J gene lost 3 bases, with 12 bases spanning the gap. Germline V gene data show CDR1 as DFQATT and CDR2 as SNEGSKA (reference sequence). The CDR3 is 14 residues long. The CDR3 DNA follows: TGCAGTGCTAGAGAGTCAGGATCACTCTACGAGCAGTACTTC. It is translated as CSARESGSLYEQYF.

This clonotype was counted many times. This chain joins TRBV20-1 and TRBJ2-7, with a weak D call TRBD1 (7 bases). Germline V CDR1 and CDR2: DFQATT, SNEGSKA (reference sequence). CDR3 length equals 12 residues. Trimming shortened V by 5 bases and J by 7 bases, and 15 bases separated the two germline ends. DNA of the CDR3: TGCAGTGCTCGGACAGGACTATCTGAGCAGTACTTC. This sequence encodes CSARTGLSEQYF.

In its sample, this clonotype was seen a few times. The chain is built from TRBV7-9 and TRBJ1-1; tentative D call: TRBD1 (6 bases). Trimming took off 7 bases at V and 1 base at J, with 13 bases between the two ends. The CDR3 runs to 14 residues. CDR1 is SEHNR and CDR2 is FQNEAQ in the germline V gene (reference sequence). CDR3 in DNA: TGTGCCAGCACCCCGGGACAACCGAACACTGAAGCTTTCTTT. This codes for CASTPGQPNTEAFF.

The chain employs TRBV7-2 and TRBJ1-6; perhaps TRBD1 as D (5 bases). Germline CDR1 is SGHTA and CDR2 is FQGNSA. Trimming removed 6 bases at V and 7 bases at J, with 13 bases between. CDR3 size: 14 residues. The CDR3 DNA reads TGTGCCAGCAGTTCCGGGACCTGGAATTCACCCCTCCACTTT. Translating it yields CASSSGTWNSPLHF.

This clonotype was picked up many times. The V call is TRBV20-1, the J call TRBJ2-1; 8 nucleotides align to TRBD1. V gave up 5 bases and J gave up 2 bases; unmatched junction bases: 8. This CDR3 contains 15 residues. Germline-derived CDR1 and CDR2 are DFQATT and SNEGSKA (reference sequence). CDR3 sequence (DNA): TGCAGTGCTGTAAACAGGGGGAAGACCTACAATGAGCAGTTCTTC. This gives the protein CSAVNRGKTYNEQFF.